One T cell receptor beta chain is described in this entry. The record originates from a study of control samples from healthy donors and cancer patients. The repertoire was sequenced with immunoSEQ multiplex PCR; TCRdb's copy has only in-frame clones and lacks some. Of about 100,000 clones in the sample, less than 90% were seen once. V lost 5 bases, J lost 9 bases, and 18 bases lay in between. The CDR3 is made up of 13 amino acids. The germline gives CDR1 SGHDT, CDR2 YYEEEE. V is TRBV5-6 and J is TRBJ2-7; a possible D gene is TRBD1 (5 bases). Sample: blood. The TCR comes from a woman aged 45-65 years in good health. CDR3 in amino acids: CASRFGQGSWQYF. The CDR3 nucleotides are TGTGCCAGCAGATTCGGGCAGGGATCCTGGCAGTACTTC. Variable domain in full (rest from reference TRBV5-6 and TRBJ2-7): DAGVTQSPTHLIKTRGQQVTLRCSPKSGHDTVSWYQQALGQGPQFIFQYYEEEERQRGNFPDRFSGHQFPNYSSELNVNALLLGDSALYLCASRFGQGSWQYFGPGTRLTVT.